The 2 T cell receptor beta chains below come from one sample, sequenced in a study of cytomegalovirus exposure and HLA in healthy donors. The assay was immunoSEQ multiplex PCR, and TCRdb's table has in-frame clones only and misses some. Of tens of thousands of clones in the sample, around nine tenths were seen once. Sequencing was carried out using PBMCs. These receptors originate from a woman between 18 and 29 years old in good health and CMV-seropositive.

The chain recombines TRBV30 with TRBJ2-5; D call uncertain. This CDR3 is built from 13 residues. The germline V gene encodes CDR1 GTSNPN and CDR2 SVGIG (reference sequence). Trimming took off 0 bases at V and 3 bases at J, with 8 bases between the two ends. CDR3 in DNA: TGTGCCTGGAGTGTAGGAGAAAAAGAGACCCAGTACTTC. Its translation: CAWSVGEKETQYF.

The chain recombines TRBV7-9 with TRBJ1-1; the match to TRBD1 covers 7 bases. The V gene end was trimmed by 3 bases and the J gene end by 2 bases; junction bases not matched to a gene: 3. This CDR3 is 14 amino acids long. In germline, CDR1 is SEHNR, CDR2 FQNEAQ (reference sequence). Here the CDR3 reads CASSFDRVNTEAFF. The CDR3 DNA reads TGTGCCAGCAGCTTCGACAGGGTTAACACTGAAGCTTTCTTT.